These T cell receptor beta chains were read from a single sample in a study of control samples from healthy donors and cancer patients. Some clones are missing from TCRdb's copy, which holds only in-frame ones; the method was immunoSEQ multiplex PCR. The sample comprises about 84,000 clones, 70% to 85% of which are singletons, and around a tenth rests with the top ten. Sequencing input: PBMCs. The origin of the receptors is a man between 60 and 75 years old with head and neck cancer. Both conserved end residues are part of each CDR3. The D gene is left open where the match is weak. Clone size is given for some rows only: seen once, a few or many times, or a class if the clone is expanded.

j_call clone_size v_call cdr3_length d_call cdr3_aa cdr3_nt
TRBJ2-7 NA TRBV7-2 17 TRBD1 CASSPTNPGQGFSVQYF TGTGCCAGCAGCCCCACGAACCCAGGACAGGGGTTTAGTGTGCAGTACTTC
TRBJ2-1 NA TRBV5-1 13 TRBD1 CASSPQGDNEQFF TGCGCCAGCAGCCCGCAGGGGGACAATGAGCAGTTCTTC
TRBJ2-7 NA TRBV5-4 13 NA CASSSAGVTEQYF TGTGCCAGCAGCTCTGCTGGGGTGACCGAGCAGTACTTC
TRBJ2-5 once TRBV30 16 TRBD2 CAWSLLAGVPKETQYF TGTGCCTGGAGTCTTCTAGCGGGAGTCCCGAAAGAGACCCAGTACTTC
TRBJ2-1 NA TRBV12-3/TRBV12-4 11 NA CASRSGVEQFF TGTGCCAGCAGATCAGGGGTTGAGCAGTTCTTC
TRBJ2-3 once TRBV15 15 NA CATSRDSVVADTQYF TGTGCCACCAGCAGAGATTCAGTAGTCGCAGATACGCAGTATTTT
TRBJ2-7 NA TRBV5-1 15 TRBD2 CASSFTSGGTYEQYF TGCGCCAGCAGCTTTACTAGCGGAGGCACCTACGAGCAGTACTTC
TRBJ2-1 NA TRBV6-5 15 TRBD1 CASSRGQGNYNEQFF TGTGCCAGCAGCCGAGGACAGGGGAACTACAATGAGCAGTTCTTC
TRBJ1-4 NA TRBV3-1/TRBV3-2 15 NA CASSPYGTTNEKLFF TGTGCCAGCAGCCCTTACGGTACAACTAATGAAAAACTGTTTTTT
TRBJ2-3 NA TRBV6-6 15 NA CASSYSRAITDTQYF TGTGCCAGCAGTTACTCGAGGGCCATTACAGATACGCAGTATTTT
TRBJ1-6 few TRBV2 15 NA CASSEQGPFNSPLHF TGTGCCAGCAGTGAGCAGGGTCCGTTTAATTCACCCCTCCACTTT
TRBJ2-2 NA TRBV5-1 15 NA CASSFETSGAGELFF TGCGCCAGCAGCTTTGAGACCTCGGGGGCCGGGGAGCTGTTTTTT
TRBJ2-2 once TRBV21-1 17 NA CASSKVGGAREHRGAVF TGTGCCAGCAGCAAAGTCGGGGGGGCGCGCGAACACCGGGGAGCTGTTTTT
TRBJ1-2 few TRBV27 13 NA CASSLSGLYGYTF TGTGCCAGCAGTTTATCGGGGTTGTATGGCTACACCTTC
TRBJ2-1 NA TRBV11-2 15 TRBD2 CASSSVLAVDNEQFF TGTGCCAGCAGCTCTGTCCTAGCGGTAGACAATGAGCAGTTCTTC
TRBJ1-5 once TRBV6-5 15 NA CASSSGEGSNQPQHF TGTGCCAGCAGTTCGGGCGAGGGCAGCAATCAGCCCCAGCATTTT
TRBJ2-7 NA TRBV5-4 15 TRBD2 CASSPDLSGGNEQYF TGTGCCAGCAGCCCGGATTTATCGGGAGGGAACGAGCAGTACTTC
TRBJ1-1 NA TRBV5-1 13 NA CASSTGSNTEAFF TGCGCCAGCAGCACCGGGTCCAACACTGAAGCTTTCTTT
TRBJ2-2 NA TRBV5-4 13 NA CATNGGNTGELFF TGTGCCACCAACGGGGGAAACACCGGGGAGCTGTTTTTT
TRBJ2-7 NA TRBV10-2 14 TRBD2 CASSAGLAAYEQYF TGCGCCAGCAGTGCGGGACTAGCGGCATACGAGCAGTACTTC
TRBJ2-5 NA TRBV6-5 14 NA CASVSQTGRETQYF TGTGCCAGCGTTTCCCAGACAGGGAGGGAGACCCAGTACTTC
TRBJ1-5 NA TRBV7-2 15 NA CASSLFWNSNQPQHF TGTGCCAGCAGCTTATTTTGGAATAGCAATCAGCCCCAGCATTTT
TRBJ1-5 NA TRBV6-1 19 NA CASSEARAPTGMSNQPQHF TGTGCCAGCAGTGAAGCGCGGGCACCTACAGGGATGAGCAATCAGCCCCAGCATTTT
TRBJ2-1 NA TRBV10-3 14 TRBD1 CAISDLQGNNEQFF TGTGCCATCAGTGACCTACAGGGGAACAATGAGCAGTTCTTC
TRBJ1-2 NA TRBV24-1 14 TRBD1 CATSTGTGHYGYTF TGTGCCACCAGTACCGGGACAGGCCACTATGGCTACACCTTC